The 4 T cell receptor beta chains listed next were all sequenced from one sample in a study of early T cells in non-severe SARS-CoV-2 infection. TCRdb re-called the 5' RACE reads through MiXCR, storing one row per CDR3 protein. This table holds roughly 93,000 distinct CDR3 sequences, approximately 10% found once. The sample taken for sequencing was whole blood. These TCRs come from an adult who was a healthcare worker with PCR-confirmed SARS-CoV-2 infection or an uninfected control (not recorded which).

This clonotype was counted many times. J is TRBJ1-5 and V is TRBV6-1; no definite D call. Germline lookup yields CDR1 MNHNS and CDR2 SASEGT. The CDR3 length is 15 residues. V gave up 0 bases and J gave up 3 bases, with 9 bases separating them. CDR3 DNA: TGTGCCAGCAGTGAAGCGCTAGGGCCCAATCAGCCCCAGCATTTT. It encodes CASSEALGPNQPQHF.

This clonotype occurred many times. The CDR3 coding sequence is TGTGCCATCCATCCGGGACAGGGAATGGGTGGCTACACCTTC. Translation: CAIHPGQGMGGYTF. The V gene is TRBV10-3, the J gene TRBJ1-2, with 9 bases that match TRBD1. CDR3 length: 14 residues. Per germline, CDR1 ENHRY and CDR2 SYGVKD. Trimming at V came to 8 bases and at J to 7 bases, leaving 11 bases not matched to a gene.

The rearrangement joins TRBV29-1 to TRBJ1-1, with D possibly being TRBD1 (5 bases). The CDR3 extends over 12 amino acids. Germline V CDR1 and CDR2: SQVTM, ANQGSEA. V was cut by 5 bases and J by 2 bases, with 9 bases left in between. CDR3 region: CSVWDLNTEAFF. CDR3 nucleotides: TGCAGCGTTTGGGACCTTAACACTGAAGCTTTCTTT.

V and J are TRBV20-1 and TRBJ1-2; perhaps TRBD1 as D (6 bases). Trimming shortened V by 3 bases and J by 4 bases, and 12 bases separated the two germline ends. This CDR3 has 13 residues. In germline, CDR1 is DFQATT, CDR2 SNEGSKA (reference sequence). In DNA, the CDR3 is TGCAGTGCTAGTGCAGGGGCCGCCTATGGCTACACCTTC. Protein: CSASAGAAYGYTF.